Listed below are T cell receptor beta chains from one sample, sequenced in a study of identical twins. TCRdb re-analysed the 5' RACE reads in MiXCR, keeping a single row per CDR3 protein. The table records about 550,000 distinct CDR3 sequences, 20% to 25% of them present only once. The same data also went into a second study, on yellow fever vaccine responses in identical twins.

Material: CD4+ T cells sorted from blood. These receptors were obtained from a woman in her late teens or twenties in good health. CDR3s include the opening cysteine and the closing phenylalanine or tryptophan. D genes are given only for firm matches. Only some rows state a clone size, as once, few, many or a class for expanded clones.

v_call: TRBV7-8; j_call: TRBJ1-6; d_call: .; clone_size: .; cdr3_aa: CASSLMGGAPYNSPLHF; cdr3_nt: TGTGCCAGCAGCTTAATGGGAGGAGCCCCGTATAATTCACCCCTCCACTTT
v_call: TRBV10-3; j_call: TRBJ1-5; d_call: .; clone_size: .; cdr3_aa: CAIRGEGKNQPQHF; cdr3_nt: TGTGCCATCAGGGGTGAGGGGAAGAATCAGCCCCAGCATTTT
v_call: TRBV28; j_call: TRBJ2-4; d_call: .; clone_size: .; cdr3_aa: CASEGAGAKNIQYF; cdr3_nt: TGTGCCAGCGAGGGGGCGGGGGCCAAAAACATTCAGTACTTC
v_call: TRBV29-1; j_call: TRBJ2-3; d_call: .; clone_size: few; cdr3_aa: CSVDLGPSTDTQYF; cdr3_nt: TGCAGCGTTGATCTGGGCCCGAGCACAGATACGCAGTATTTT
v_call: TRBV3-1; j_call: TRBJ2-1; d_call: TRBD2; clone_size: few; cdr3_aa: CASSQDVGAGGTYNEQFF; cdr3_nt: TGTGCCAGCAGCCAAGACGTTGGGGCGGGAGGGACCTACAATGAGCAGTTCTTC
v_call: TRBV4-1; j_call: TRBJ1-4; d_call: TRBD1; clone_size: many; cdr3_aa: CASSLTGGGEKLFF; cdr3_nt: TGCGCCAGCAGCCTGACAGGGGGTGGGGAAAAACTGTTTTTT
v_call: TRBV7-9; j_call: TRBJ1-1; d_call: .; clone_size: .; cdr3_aa: CASSPGRTFGDTEAFF; cdr3_nt: TGTGCCAGCAGCCCGGGCCGAACCTTCGGGGACACTGAAGCTTTCTTT
v_call: TRBV20-1; j_call: TRBJ2-7; d_call: TRBD2; clone_size: .; cdr3_aa: CSASSGRAYEQYF; cdr3_nt: TGCAGTGCCTCTAGCGGGAGGGCCTACGAGCAGTACTTC
v_call: TRBV5-6; j_call: TRBJ2-2; d_call: TRBD2; clone_size: .; cdr3_aa: CASSSWTSGRKNTGELFF; cdr3_nt: TGTGCCAGCAGCTCCTGGACTAGCGGGAGGAAGAACACCGGGGAGCTGTTTTTT
v_call: TRBV12-3/TRBV12-4; j_call: TRBJ2-3; d_call: TRBD2; clone_size: few; cdr3_aa: CASSPKREGTDTQYF; cdr3_nt: TGTGCCAGCAGTCCAAAGCGGGAGGGAACAGATACGCAGTATTTT
v_call: TRBV7-9; j_call: TRBJ2-7; d_call: TRBD2; clone_size: few; cdr3_aa: CASSIKAGEFYEQYF; cdr3_nt: TGTGCCAGCAGCATAAAAGCGGGAGAGTTCTACGAGCAGTACTTC
v_call: TRBV3-1; j_call: TRBJ2-2; d_call: .; clone_size: .; cdr3_aa: CASSQDLNGGNTGELFF; cdr3_nt: TGTGCCAGCAGCCAAGATCTTAACGGGGGGAACACCGGGGAGCTGTTTTTT
v_call: TRBV5-1; j_call: TRBJ2-2; d_call: .; clone_size: many; cdr3_aa: CASSLGGTGELFF; cdr3_nt: TGCGCCAGCAGCTTGGGGGGAACCGGGGAGCTGTTTTTT
v_call: TRBV7-2; j_call: TRBJ2-3; d_call: TRBD2; clone_size: few; cdr3_aa: CASSHTTSGVKDTQYF; cdr3_nt: TGTGCCAGCAGCCATACCACTAGCGGGGTAAAAGATACGCAGTATTTT
v_call: TRBV6-1; j_call: TRBJ1-5; d_call: TRBD1; clone_size: few; cdr3_aa: CASGPTGKSGQPQHF; cdr3_nt: TGTGCCAGCGGTCCGACAGGGAAGTCGGGGCAGCCCCAGCATTTT
v_call: TRBV27; j_call: TRBJ2-7; d_call: .; clone_size: many; cdr3_aa: CASSIQDGPYEQYF; cdr3_nt: TGTGCCAGCAGCATCCAGGACGGCCCCTACGAGCAGTACTTC
v_call: TRBV24-1; j_call: TRBJ2-7; d_call: TRBD1; clone_size: .; cdr3_aa: CATSQTGVEQYF; cdr3_nt: TGTGCCACCAGTCAGACAGGGGTGGAGCAGTACTTC
v_call: TRBV6-1; j_call: TRBJ1-2; d_call: TRBD1; clone_size: .; cdr3_aa: CASSEAVTGFGYTF; cdr3_nt: TGTGCCAGCAGTGAAGCGGTGACAGGGTTTGGCTACACCTTC
v_call: TRBV6-5; j_call: TRBJ2-3; d_call: .; clone_size: .; cdr3_aa: CASSYSGFIGGADTQYF; cdr3_nt: TGTGCCAGCAGTTACTCCGGATTCATCGGAGGTGCAGATACGCAGTATTTT
v_call: TRBV20-1; j_call: TRBJ2-1; d_call: .; clone_size: few; cdr3_aa: CSATGRREKVYNEQFF; cdr3_nt: TGCAGTGCCACTGGTCGTCGGGAAAAGGTTTACAATGAGCAGTTCTTC
v_call: TRBV10-3; j_call: TRBJ2-7; d_call: TRBD2; clone_size: .; cdr3_aa: CAISRTSETYEQYF; cdr3_nt: TGTGCCATCAGTAGGACTAGCGAGACCTACGAGCAGTACTTC
v_call: TRBV5-1; j_call: TRBJ2-1; d_call: .; clone_size: .; cdr3_aa: CASSLAGSRNEQFF; cdr3_nt: TGCGCCAGCAGCTTGGCCGGGAGTCGGAATGAGCAGTTCTTC
v_call: TRBV11-2; j_call: TRBJ2-1; d_call: TRBD1; clone_size: few; cdr3_aa: CASSLDDRGGQFF; cdr3_nt: TGTGCCAGCAGCTTAGATGACAGGGGTGGGCAGTTCTTC
v_call: TRBV27; j_call: TRBJ2-1; d_call: TRBD2; clone_size: .; cdr3_aa: CASSLGRGGPNEQFF; cdr3_nt: TGTGCCAGCAGTTTAGGTCGGGGGGGCCCGAATGAGCAGTTCTTC
v_call: TRBV27; j_call: TRBJ2-3; d_call: .; clone_size: once; cdr3_aa: CGSSSTDTQYF; cdr3_nt: TGTGGCAGCAGTTCAACAGATACGCAGTATTTT
v_call: TRBV2; j_call: TRBJ1-1; d_call: .; clone_size: few; cdr3_aa: CASRPDIANTEAFF; cdr3_nt: TGTGCCAGCAGGCCGGATATAGCGAACACTGAAGCTTTCTTT
v_call: TRBV6-1; j_call: TRBJ1-4; d_call: TRBD1; clone_size: .; cdr3_aa: CASSKGQVNEKLFF; cdr3_nt: TGTGCCAGCAGCAAAGGACAGGTTAATGAAAAACTGTTTTTT
v_call: TRBV6-5; j_call: TRBJ2-3; d_call: TRBD1; clone_size: few; cdr3_aa: CASSYPGQVSTDTQYF; cdr3_nt: TGTGCCAGCAGTTACCCGGGACAGGTTAGCACAGATACGCAGTATTTT
v_call: TRBV4-1; j_call: TRBJ1-4; d_call: .; clone_size: few; cdr3_aa: CASSPAGAGVFGTNEKLFF; cdr3_nt: TGCGCCAGCAGCCCGGCTGGGGCAGGGGTCTTCGGAACTAATGAAAAACTGTTTTTT
v_call: TRBV7-9; j_call: TRBJ1-1; d_call: .; clone_size: many; cdr3_aa: CASSLALVNTEAFF; cdr3_nt: TGTGCCAGCAGCTTAGCTCTGGTAAACACTGAAGCTTTCTTT
v_call: TRBV10-2; j_call: TRBJ2-2; d_call: .; clone_size: .; cdr3_aa: CASRPSQRWNTGELFF; cdr3_nt: TGCGCCAGCAGGCCTTCACAGCGCTGGAACACCGGGGAGCTGTTTTTT
v_call: TRBV20-1; j_call: TRBJ2-3; d_call: .; clone_size: .; cdr3_aa: CSANGAPSASTDTQYF; cdr3_nt: TGCAGTGCTAATGGGGCCCCTAGCGCCAGCACAGATACGCAGTATTTT
v_call: TRBV3-1; j_call: TRBJ2-1; d_call: TRBD2; clone_size: .; cdr3_aa: CASSQPTTSGSEQFF; cdr3_nt: TGTGCCAGCAGCCAACCTACGACTAGCGGGAGTGAGCAGTTCTTC
v_call: TRBV7-8; j_call: TRBJ2-1; d_call: TRBD1; clone_size: .; cdr3_aa: CASRPAGTGMGEQFF; cdr3_nt: TGTGCCAGCCGTCCCGCCGGGACAGGGATGGGTGAGCAGTTCTTC
v_call: TRBV7-9; j_call: TRBJ2-5; d_call: .; clone_size: few; cdr3_aa: CASSRPRRGGETQYF; cdr3_nt: TGTGCCAGCAGCAGACCCCGAAGAGGGGGGGAGACCCAGTACTTC
v_call: TRBV20-1; j_call: TRBJ2-7; d_call: .; clone_size: few; cdr3_aa: CSANSKSSYEQYF; cdr3_nt: TGCAGTGCTAACAGTAAAAGCTCCTACGAGCAGTACTTC
v_call: TRBV5-1; j_call: TRBJ2-5; d_call: .; clone_size: .; cdr3_aa: CASSWAYQETQYF; cdr3_nt: TGCGCCAGCAGCTGGGCGTACCAAGAGACCCAGTACTTC
v_call: TRBV27; j_call: TRBJ2-3; d_call: .; clone_size: .; cdr3_aa: CASRNRGGSTDTQYF; cdr3_nt: TGTGCCAGCAGAAATAGGGGGGGTAGCACAGATACGCAGTATTTT
v_call: TRBV2; j_call: TRBJ2-5; d_call: .; clone_size: .; cdr3_aa: CASSGYKETQYF; cdr3_nt: TGTGCCAGCAGTGGCTACAAAGAGACCCAGTACTTC
v_call: TRBV28; j_call: TRBJ2-7; d_call: TRBD2; clone_size: .; cdr3_aa: CASSLPGGAAYEQYF; cdr3_nt: TGTGCCAGCAGTTTACCGGGGGGGGCGGCCTACGAGCAGTACTTC
v_call: TRBV19; j_call: TRBJ1-1; d_call: .; clone_size: few; cdr3_aa: CASSMVGRVNTEAFF; cdr3_nt: TGTGCCAGTAGTATGGTGGGCAGGGTGAACACTGAAGCTTTCTTT
v_call: TRBV7-6; j_call: TRBJ2-7; d_call: TRBD2; clone_size: .; cdr3_aa: CASSHTSGNSYEQYF; cdr3_nt: TGTGCCAGCAGCCATACTAGCGGGAACTCCTACGAGCAGTACTTC
v_call: TRBV12-3/TRBV12-4; j_call: TRBJ2-3; d_call: TRBD2; clone_size: .; cdr3_aa: CASCSGLAGGRTSTDTQYF; cdr3_nt: TGTGCCAGCTGCTCGGGACTAGCGGGGGGGCGAACTAGCACAGATACGCAGTATTTT
v_call: TRBV24-1; j_call: TRBJ2-1; d_call: TRBD1; clone_size: .; cdr3_aa: CATSEPGQGDVEQFF; cdr3_nt: TGTGCCACCAGTGAACCCGGACAGGGGGATGTTGAGCAGTTCTTC
v_call: TRBV5-1; j_call: TRBJ1-6; d_call: TRBD1; clone_size: few; cdr3_aa: CASSGVDRANSPLHF; cdr3_nt: TGCGCCAGCAGCGGGGTCGACAGGGCGAATTCACCCCTCCACTTT
v_call: TRBV11-2; j_call: TRBJ1-6; d_call: TRBD1; clone_size: few; cdr3_aa: CASSSQGISSPLHF; cdr3_nt: TGTGCCAGCAGCTCACAGGGGATAAGTTCACCCCTCCACTTT
v_call: TRBV7-9; j_call: TRBJ2-7; d_call: TRBD2; clone_size: .; cdr3_aa: CASSRDTSGTYEQYF; cdr3_nt: TGTGCCAGCAGCCGGGACACTAGCGGGACCTACGAGCAGTACTTC
v_call: TRBV18; j_call: TRBJ1-2; d_call: TRBD1; clone_size: .; cdr3_aa: CASSPPRDRGNGYTF; cdr3_nt: TGTGCCAGCTCACCGCCTCGGGACAGGGGCAATGGCTACACCTTC
v_call: TRBV5-1; j_call: TRBJ1-2; d_call: .; clone_size: .; cdr3_aa: CASGDGDNYGYTF; cdr3_nt: TGCGCCAGCGGCGACGGAGATAACTATGGCTACACCTTC
v_call: TRBV19; j_call: TRBJ1-5; d_call: .; clone_size: .; cdr3_aa: CASSKQQGHENQPQHF; cdr3_nt: TGTGCCAGTAGTAAACAACAGGGACACGAGAATCAGCCCCAGCATTTT
v_call: TRBV12-3/TRBV12-4; j_call: TRBJ1-6; d_call: .; clone_size: .; cdr3_aa: CASTPGQIDSPLHF; cdr3_nt: TGTGCCAGCACCCCTGGACAGATAGATTCACCCCTCCACTTT
v_call: TRBV5-6; j_call: TRBJ2-2; d_call: TRBD2; clone_size: .; cdr3_aa: CASSLRVLAVNTGELFF; cdr3_nt: TGTGCCAGCAGCTTACGGGTTCTAGCGGTGAACACCGGGGAGCTGTTTTTT
v_call: TRBV7-9; j_call: TRBJ2-2; d_call: TRBD1; clone_size: .; cdr3_aa: CASSLERTGLGTGELFF; cdr3_nt: TGTGCCAGCAGCTTAGAAAGGACAGGGCTCGGCACCGGGGAGCTGTTTTTT
v_call: TRBV5-6; j_call: TRBJ2-3; d_call: TRBD2; clone_size: few; cdr3_aa: CASSYRTSGGQVSSTDTQYF; cdr3_nt: TGTGCCAGCAGCTACAGGACTAGCGGGGGGCAAGTCTCTAGCACAGATACGCAGTATTTT
v_call: TRBV10-3; j_call: TRBJ2-3; d_call: .; clone_size: many; cdr3_aa: CAITRDFTDTQYF; cdr3_nt: TGTGCCATCACCCGGGACTTCACAGATACGCAGTATTTT
v_call: TRBV6-2/TRBV6-3; j_call: TRBJ2-2; d_call: .; clone_size: .; cdr3_aa: CASSWGFGGTGELFF; cdr3_nt: TGTGCCAGCAGTTGGGGATTTGGAGGCACCGGGGAGCTGTTTTTT
v_call: TRBV5-1; j_call: TRBJ2-3; d_call: TRBD2; clone_size: .; cdr3_aa: CASSLMVAGGPSDTQYF; cdr3_nt: TGCGCCAGCAGCTTGATGGTTGCGGGAGGGCCTTCAGATACGCAGTATTTT
v_call: TRBV12-3/TRBV12-4; j_call: TRBJ1-5; d_call: .; clone_size: many; cdr3_aa: CASSLWGSNQPQHF; cdr3_nt: TGTGCCAGCAGTTTATGGGGTTCCAATCAGCCCCAGCATTTT
v_call: TRBV6-5; j_call: TRBJ2-1; d_call: .; clone_size: .; cdr3_aa: CASSYSGKRSGGHLGEQFF; cdr3_nt: TGTGCCAGCAGTTACTCCGGGAAGCGGTCAGGGGGGCATCTTGGTGAGCAGTTCTTC